Listed below are T cell receptor beta chains from one sample, sequenced in a study of blood T cell repertoires in COVID-19. The table came from immunoSEQ multiplex PCR; TCRdb's copy has only in-frame clones and leaves some out. The data contain 250,000 to 350,000 clones, around nine tenths of them singletons. The sample comprised PBMCs or T cells enriched from blood (not recorded which). The source is an older woman in a cohort exposed to, infected with or recovered from COVID-19 (not recorded which). Both conserved end residues are part of each CDR3. D genes are given only for firm matches. Clone size is given for some rows only: seen once, a few or many times, or a class if the clone is expanded.

j_gene: TRBJ1-1; abundance: -; v_gene: TRBV6-5; d_gene: TRBD1; CDR3nt: TGTGCCAGCAGTTGGGGACAGGGGGGAACTGAAGCTTTCTTT; CDR3aa: CASSWGQGGTEAFF
j_gene: TRBJ2-3; abundance: -; v_gene: TRBV15; d_gene: TRBD1; CDR3nt: TGTGCCACCAGAGGACAGGGGGTCACAGATACGCAGTATTTT; CDR3aa: CATRGQGVTDTQYF
j_gene: TRBJ2-3; abundance: -; v_gene: TRBV7-9; d_gene: -; CDR3nt: TGTGCCAGCAGCTTAGGAGGGAGAAGGAAGGGCACAGATACGCAGTATTTT; CDR3aa: CASSLGGRRKGTDTQYF
j_gene: TRBJ2-4; abundance: -; v_gene: TRBV27; d_gene: -; CDR3nt: TGTGCCAGCAGTTTATCACCAAACCTGGGCCAAAACATTCAGTACTTC; CDR3aa: CASSLSPNLGQNIQYF
j_gene: TRBJ2-7; abundance: -; v_gene: TRBV5-1; d_gene: TRBD1; CDR3nt: TGCGCCAGCAGCCAAGGGACAGGCGACTACGAGCAGTACTTC; CDR3aa: CASSQGTGDYEQYF
j_gene: TRBJ2-3; abundance: -; v_gene: TRBV10-3; d_gene: TRBD2; CDR3nt: TGTGCCATCAGTGACGGGACTAGCGGAAGCACAGATACGCAGTATTTT; CDR3aa: CAISDGTSGSTDTQYF
j_gene: TRBJ2-1; abundance: -; v_gene: TRBV11-2; d_gene: -; CDR3nt: TGTGCCAGCAGCTTCAGCGGGCGTATTTACAATGAGCAGTTCTTC; CDR3aa: CASSFSGRIYNEQFF
j_gene: TRBJ1-5; abundance: -; v_gene: TRBV3-1/TRBV3-2; d_gene: TRBD1; CDR3nt: TGTGCCAGCAGCCAGAGGGACAGTCCCTGCTTCAATCAGCCCCAGCATTTT; CDR3aa: CASSQRDSPCFNQPQHF
j_gene: TRBJ1-1; abundance: -; v_gene: TRBV27; d_gene: -; CDR3nt: TGTGCCAGCAGCAAAGACAGAGCGGGGACTGAAGCTTTCTTT; CDR3aa: CASSKDRAGTEAFF
j_gene: TRBJ2-2; abundance: -; v_gene: TRBV19; d_gene: -; CDR3nt: TGTGCCAGTAGTATAGGGGCATCGAACACCGGGGAGCTGTTTTTT; CDR3aa: CASSIGASNTGELFF
j_gene: TRBJ1-3; abundance: -; v_gene: TRBV5-4; d_gene: -; CDR3nt: TGTGCCAGCAGCTTTGACAGCAGCTCTGGAAACACCATATATTTT; CDR3aa: CASSFDSSSGNTIYF
j_gene: TRBJ1-1; abundance: -; v_gene: TRBV2; d_gene: TRBD1; CDR3nt: TGTGCCAGCAGCCTCGACAGGGCCACTGAAGCTTTCTTT; CDR3aa: CASSLDRATEAFF
j_gene: TRBJ2-3; abundance: -; v_gene: TRBV5-1; d_gene: TRBD2; CDR3nt: TGCGCTTCTGAAACTAGCGGGAGGGGAGATACGCAGTATTTT; CDR3aa: CASETSGRGDTQYF
j_gene: TRBJ1-5; abundance: -; v_gene: TRBV7-2; d_gene: -; CDR3nt: TGTGCCAGCAGCTTAGGGGGCTTAGGCAATCAGCCCCAGCATTTT; CDR3aa: CASSLGGLGNQPQHF
j_gene: TRBJ1-6; abundance: -; v_gene: TRBV7-3; d_gene: -; CDR3nt: TGTGCCAGCAGCCCAGGGAGGGATAATTCACCCCTCCACTTT; CDR3aa: CASSPGRDNSPLHF
j_gene: TRBJ2-7; abundance: -; v_gene: TRBV5-4; d_gene: -; CDR3nt: TGTGCCAGCAGCATAACCGGGACAACCTACGAGCAGTACTTC; CDR3aa: CASSITGTTYEQYF
j_gene: TRBJ1-4; abundance: -; v_gene: TRBV5-1; d_gene: -; CDR3nt: TGCGCCAGCAGCTTGTCGGGGGGCGCTAATGAAAAACTGTTTTTT; CDR3aa: CASSLSGGANEKLFF
j_gene: TRBJ1-2; abundance: -; v_gene: TRBV19; d_gene: TRBD1; CDR3nt: TGTGCCAGTCGACCTGCGGGGACAGGGGGCGACTATGGCTACACCTTC; CDR3aa: CASRPAGTGGDYGYTF
j_gene: TRBJ2-7; abundance: -; v_gene: TRBV30; d_gene: TRBD2; CDR3nt: TGTGCCTGGAGTGGGGCTAGCGGGAGCTACCTTACACCCTACGAGCAGTACTTC; CDR3aa: CAWSGASGSYLTPYEQYF
j_gene: TRBJ2-1; abundance: -; v_gene: TRBV7-2; d_gene: -; CDR3nt: TGTGCCAGCAGCTCCTCCCGGGGACTCCCAGGAGAGCAGTTCTTC; CDR3aa: CASSSSRGLPGEQFF
j_gene: TRBJ1-2; abundance: few; v_gene: TRBV9; d_gene: TRBD1; CDR3nt: TGTGCCAGCAGCGGGGACAGAGGGGACTATGGCTACACCTTC; CDR3aa: CASSGDRGDYGYTF
j_gene: TRBJ2-2; abundance: -; v_gene: TRBV7-6; d_gene: TRBD1; CDR3nt: TGTGCCAGCAGCTGGACAGGGCCCACCACCGGGGAGCTGTTTTTT; CDR3aa: CASSWTGPTTGELFF
j_gene: TRBJ2-1; abundance: few; v_gene: TRBV12-3/TRBV12-4; d_gene: -; CDR3nt: TGTGCCAGCAGCCTCGCGAGAGAGCAGTTCTTC; CDR3aa: CASSLAREQFF
j_gene: TRBJ2-7; abundance: -; v_gene: TRBV7-8; d_gene: -; CDR3nt: TGTGCCAGCAGCGACGGGACTGCCACTTCCTACGAGCAGTACTTC; CDR3aa: CASSDGTATSYEQYF
j_gene: TRBJ2-2; abundance: -; v_gene: TRBV3-1/TRBV3-2; d_gene: TRBD2; CDR3nt: TGTGCCAGCAGCCAGCCCTTACTAGCGGCTGCAACCGGGGAGCTGTTTTTT; CDR3aa: CASSQPLLAAATGELFF
j_gene: TRBJ2-7; abundance: -; v_gene: TRBV5-5; d_gene: TRBD2; CDR3nt: TGTGCCAGCAGCTTGCGTCCGGGACTAGCGGCTAACGAGCAGTACTTC; CDR3aa: CASSLRPGLAANEQYF
j_gene: TRBJ2-3; abundance: -; v_gene: TRBV7-3; d_gene: TRBD1; CDR3nt: TGTGCCAGCAGCTCCCGGGACAGGGGATATGATACGCAGTATTTT; CDR3aa: CASSSRDRGYDTQYF
j_gene: TRBJ1-2; abundance: -; v_gene: TRBV28; d_gene: TRBD1; CDR3nt: TGTGCCAGCACTATGACAGGGGAGGCCCGGGTATATGGCTACACCTTC; CDR3aa: CASTMTGEARVYGYTF
j_gene: TRBJ1-5; abundance: -; v_gene: TRBV11-2; d_gene: TRBD1; CDR3nt: TGTGCCAGCAGCTTAGATACAGGGGGCGAACAGCCCCAGCATTTT; CDR3aa: CASSLDTGGEQPQHF
j_gene: TRBJ1-1; abundance: -; v_gene: TRBV11-2; d_gene: TRBD1; CDR3nt: TGTGCCAGCAGACAGAACCGGGGACAGGGGCGAGGTGGCACTGAAGCTTTCTTT; CDR3aa: CASRQNRGQGRGGTEAFF
j_gene: TRBJ2-7; abundance: -; v_gene: TRBV20-1; d_gene: -; CDR3nt: TGCAGTGCTTTAAGAGTCTACGAGCAGTACTTC; CDR3aa: CSALRVYEQYF
j_gene: TRBJ2-2; abundance: -; v_gene: TRBV6-1; d_gene: TRBD2; CDR3nt: TGTGCCAGCAGTGTAGCGGGAGGGACCGGGGAGCTGTTTTTT; CDR3aa: CASSVAGGTGELFF
j_gene: TRBJ1-1; abundance: -; v_gene: TRBV6-5; d_gene: -; CDR3nt: TGTGCCAGCAGTTACTCAGTGCGTAACACTGAAGCTTTCTTT; CDR3aa: CASSYSVRNTEAFF
j_gene: TRBJ2-1; abundance: -; v_gene: TRBV19; d_gene: TRBD1; CDR3nt: TGTGCCAGTAGTATAGGGACAGGGGTTAATGAGCAGTTCTTC; CDR3aa: CASSIGTGVNEQFF
j_gene: TRBJ1-2; abundance: -; v_gene: TRBV10-3; d_gene: TRBD1; CDR3nt: TGTGCCATCAGCGAAGACAGGGAGGCCTATGGCTACACCTTC; CDR3aa: CAISEDREAYGYTF
j_gene: TRBJ2-7; abundance: -; v_gene: TRBV3-1/TRBV3-2; d_gene: -; CDR3nt: TGTGCCAGCAGCCAGTCTGAGCGAGACTACGAGCAGTACTTC; CDR3aa: CASSQSERDYEQYF
j_gene: TRBJ2-2; abundance: -; v_gene: TRBV5-1; d_gene: -; CDR3nt: TGCGCCAGCAGCCAAACGTCAGGGGGGACCGGGGAGCTGTTTTTT; CDR3aa: CASSQTSGGTGELFF
j_gene: TRBJ2-3; abundance: -; v_gene: TRBV19; d_gene: -; CDR3nt: TGTGCCAGTAGTTCGACCAGGGGAGATACGCAGTATTTT; CDR3aa: CASSSTRGDTQYF
j_gene: TRBJ1-2; abundance: -; v_gene: TRBV7-3; d_gene: -; CDR3nt: TGTGCCAGCAGTCCCTTGGTCTCGGGGGTCTACACCTTC; CDR3aa: CASSPLVSGVYTF
j_gene: TRBJ1-1; abundance: -; v_gene: TRBV2; d_gene: -; CDR3nt: TGTGCCAGCAGAAACAGGGCTGTGAACACTGAAGCTTTCTTT; CDR3aa: CASRNRAVNTEAFF
j_gene: TRBJ2-1; abundance: -; v_gene: TRBV20-1; d_gene: -; CDR3nt: TGCAGTGCTAGTTCTCGGGAGCTGGGAGAGCAGTTCTTC; CDR3aa: CSASSRELGEQFF
j_gene: TRBJ2-7; abundance: -; v_gene: TRBV20-1; d_gene: -; CDR3nt: TGCAGTGCTAGTCTGGCGGGGTACTACGAGCAGTACTTC; CDR3aa: CSASLAGYYEQYF
j_gene: TRBJ1-1; abundance: -; v_gene: TRBV14; d_gene: TRBD1; CDR3nt: TGTGCCAGCAGCCAAGAATTTCCGGGACAGAGTGCTTTCTTT; CDR3aa: CASSQEFPGQSAFF
j_gene: TRBJ1-5; abundance: -; v_gene: TRBV28; d_gene: -; CDR3nt: TGTGCCAGCAGCGGACAGCGCCGAATGGAGCCCCAGCATTTT; CDR3aa: CASSGQRRMEPQHF
j_gene: TRBJ2-5; abundance: -; v_gene: TRBV4-3; d_gene: TRBD1; CDR3nt: TGCGCCAGCAGCCAGGACAGGGGGCGCGAAGAGACCCAGTACTTC; CDR3aa: CASSQDRGREETQYF
j_gene: TRBJ1-4; abundance: -; v_gene: TRBV4-3; d_gene: TRBD1; CDR3nt: TGCGCCAGCAGCCAAGAAGACAGGGGCGGGGAAAAACTGTTTTTT; CDR3aa: CASSQEDRGGEKLFF
j_gene: TRBJ2-2; abundance: -; v_gene: TRBV28; d_gene: -; CDR3nt: TGTGCCAGCAGACTCCAGAGGGTCACCGGGGAGCTGTTTTTT; CDR3aa: CASRLQRVTGELFF
j_gene: TRBJ2-5; abundance: -; v_gene: TRBV7-2; d_gene: -; CDR3nt: TGTGCCAGCAGCTTATCAGGGATGCAGACCCAGTACTTC; CDR3aa: CASSLSGMQTQYF
j_gene: TRBJ1-1; abundance: once; v_gene: TRBV12-3/TRBV12-4; d_gene: -; CDR3nt: TGTGCCAGCAGTTTGGGGGGGCCTACTGAAGCTTTCTTT; CDR3aa: CASSLGGPTEAFF
j_gene: TRBJ2-7; abundance: -; v_gene: TRBV6-5; d_gene: -; CDR3nt: TGTGCCAGCACCGCCGGTGGACAATACGGGCAGTACTTC; CDR3aa: CASTAGGQYGQYF
j_gene: TRBJ1-2; abundance: -; v_gene: TRBV4-3; d_gene: -; CDR3nt: TGCGCCAGCAGCCAAGATGTGGGCATTACTAACTATGGCTACACCTTC; CDR3aa: CASSQDVGITNYGYTF
j_gene: TRBJ2-7; abundance: -; v_gene: TRBV7-8; d_gene: -; CDR3nt: TGTGCCAGCAGCTTAAGTCCGGGCACGGGAGAGTACGAGCAGTACTTC; CDR3aa: CASSLSPGTGEYEQYF
j_gene: TRBJ1-4; abundance: -; v_gene: TRBV6-5; d_gene: TRBD1; CDR3nt: TGTGCCAGCAGTCAAACCGGGACAGGGAAAGAAAAACTGTTTTTT; CDR3aa: CASSQTGTGKEKLFF
j_gene: TRBJ1-5; abundance: -; v_gene: TRBV21-1; d_gene: -; CDR3nt: TGTGCCAGCAGCAAATGGACTAGAAAGAATCAGCCCCAGCATTTT; CDR3aa: CASSKWTRKNQPQHF
j_gene: TRBJ1-5; abundance: -; v_gene: TRBV19; d_gene: TRBD1; CDR3nt: TGTGCCACTACAGGGGTTTCGGGTCAGCCCCAGCATTTT; CDR3aa: CATTGVSGQPQHF
j_gene: TRBJ2-1; abundance: -; v_gene: TRBV19; d_gene: TRBD2; CDR3nt: TGTGCCAGTAGTTCCCATATTAGCGGGAGGGCCGGGGAGCAGTTCTTC; CDR3aa: CASSSHISGRAGEQFF
j_gene: TRBJ2-7; abundance: once; v_gene: TRBV28; d_gene: -; CDR3nt: TGTGCCAGCAAGGAGGGAGGATCCTACGAGCAGTACTTC; CDR3aa: CASKEGGSYEQYF
j_gene: TRBJ2-4; abundance: -; v_gene: TRBV20-1; d_gene: -; CDR3nt: TGCAGTGCTAGTAAGCAGGGAGGCGGGAAAAACATTCAGTACTTC; CDR3aa: CSASKQGGGKNIQYF
j_gene: TRBJ2-3; abundance: -; v_gene: TRBV5-1; d_gene: -; CDR3nt: TGCGCCAGCAGCCCCGATAGCCGCCCCACAGATACGCAGTATTTT; CDR3aa: CASSPDSRPTDTQYF